The 13 T cell receptor beta chains presented below share a single source sample, sequenced in a study of blood T cell repertoires in COVID-19. TCRdb keeps only in-frame clones here, not all; method: immunoSEQ multiplex PCR. The sample carries around 80,000 clones, roughly nine tenths recorded once. The sample taken for sequencing was peripheral blood. These receptors came from a human donor in a cohort sampled during active COVID-19.

This chain joins TRBV29-1 and TRBJ2-1, with 8 bases aligning to TRBD2. The CDR3 length is 16 residues. Germline V gene sequence: CDR1 SQVTM, CDR2 ANQGSEA. Trimming removed 1 base from V and 4 bases from J; junction bases left unmatched: 9. CDR3 sequence: CSVEGTSLFNYNEQFF. The CDR3 coding sequence is TGCAGCGTTGAAGGGACTAGCCTCTTTAATTACAATGAGCAGTTCTTC.

Turning to this clone: The junction departs from the called germline gene at one end, perhaps through a read error. The chain couples TRBV6-1 to TRBJ2-2; 8 bases map to TRBD2. Germline V gives CDR1 MNHNS, CDR2 SASEGT. The CDR3 runs to 14 residues. The CDR3 sequence is CASSQAGVTGELFF. CDR3 bases: TGTGCCAGCAGTCAAGCGGGAGTGACCGGGGAGCTGTTTTTT.

The chain joins TRBV18 to TRBJ1-2; TRBD1 matches at 8 bases. There are 14 residues in the CDR3. Unmatched junction bases numbered 3, after V lost 3 bases and J lost 3 bases. Germline V lookup: CDR1 KGHSH, CDR2 LQKENI. CDR3 nucleotides: TGTGCCAGCTCACCTACGACAGGGGACTATGGCTACACCTTC. Its translation is CASSPTTGDYGYTF.

This clone was seen a few times. This rearrangement joins TRBV5-4 to TRBJ1-6; D may be TRBD1 (6 bases). This CDR3 region has 14 residues. Germline assignment: CDR1 SGHNT and CDR2 YYREEE (reference sequence). Trimming cost V 4 bases and J 10 bases, with 15 bases left between them. The CDR3 bases are TGTGCCAGCAGCCCGATGGGGGCTCACTCACCCCTCCACTTT. It encodes CASSPMGAHSPLHF.

The chain has TRBV7-8 and TRBJ2-5; 8 bases are a match to TRBD2. The CDR3 length is 15 residues. The V and J ends lost 8 bases and 1 base, in that order; junction bases with no gene match: 9. Germline CDR1 reads SGHVS; CDR2 reads FQNEAQ. The CDR3 region is CASSGGTPSQETQYF. The CDR3 DNA reads as TGTGCCAGCTCGGGGGGGACTCCATCCCAAGAGACCCAGTACTTC.

The chain couples TRBV27 to TRBJ2-2; TRBD1 matches 7 bases. The J segment lost 0 bases and the V segment lost 5 bases, leaving 12 bases of the junction unmatched. The germline V gene encodes CDR1 MNHEY and CDR2 SMNVEV (reference sequence). CDR3 length equals 18 residues. The CDR3 region has the DNA TGTGCCAGCAGTCTATTTCCAGGGGGAGACGCGAACACCGGGGAGCTGTTTTTT. This sequence encodes CASSLFPGGDANTGELFF.

The gene calls are TRBV5-1 and TRBJ1-1; TRBD1 matches at 9 bases. The J segment lost 7 bases and the V segment lost 1 base, leaving 8 bases of the junction unmatched. This CDR3 spans 15 amino acids. The germline V gene has CDR1 SGHRS and CDR2 YFSETQ. The CDR3 region has the DNA TGCGCCAGCAGCTTGTCGGGACAGGGCGGGAATGAAGCTTTCTTT. Translated: CASSLSGQGGNEAFF.

The chain is built from TRBV9 and TRBJ2-5; TRBD1 matches 7 bases. The V gene's germline CDR1 is SGDLS and CDR2 YYNGEE. The CDR3 has 15 amino acids. Trimming cost V 3 bases and J 4 bases; bases outside gene matches: 9. This CDR3 is CASSARAGTAETQYF. In DNA form, the CDR3 reads TGTGCCAGCAGCGCACGCGCCGGGACAGCAGAGACCCAGTACTTC.

The chain carries TRBV6-4 and TRBJ1-6, with 9 nucleotides matching TRBD1. V shed 4 bases and J 7 bases; nucleotides not matched to a gene: 5. CDR3 length: 15 amino acids. Germline V gives CDR1 MRHNA, CDR2 SNTAGT. In DNA form, the CDR3 reads TGTGCCAGCAGTGTCGCCGGGACAGGGAATTCACCCCTCCACTTT. It codes for CASSVAGTGNSPLHF.

The genes are TRBV6-5 and TRBJ2-5, with D unresolved. Trimming removed 7 bases from V and 2 bases from J, with 11 bases in between. Germline lookup yields CDR1 MNHEY and CDR2 SVGAGI. CDR3 length: 13 residues. This CDR3 reads CASTRSPQETQYF. The CDR3 DNA follows: TGTGCCAGCACCAGAAGTCCACAAGAGACCCAGTACTTC.

The genes are TRBV5-1 and TRBJ2-3, with D possibly matching TRBD2 (5 bases). V shed 7 bases and J shed 4 bases, with 19 bases lying between them. Germline CDR1 and CDR2: SGHRS and YFSETQ. CDR3 length equals 15 residues. DNA for the CDR3: TGCGCCAGCTCAAAGGGAGCTACTGTCGCAGATACGCAGTATTTT. Translating it yields CASSKGATVADTQYF.

The CDR3 region has the DNA TGCGCCAGCAGCTTGGGGTTACATGGTGTAGGGGGTACAGATACGCAGTATTTT. Translated: CASSLGLHGVGGTDTQYF. This sequence joins TRBV5-1 and TRBJ2-3; a weak D match, TRBD1 (6 bases). Germline loops: CDR1 SGHRS, CDR2 YFSETQ. V was trimmed by 0 bases and J by 3 bases, leaving 20 bases between them. The CDR3 is 18 amino acids.

The V and J genes are TRBV9 and TRBJ2-7; the D gene is possibly TRBD1 (6 bases). Germline assignment: CDR1 SGDLS and CDR2 YYNGEE. The length of the CDR3 is 13 residues. The V end lost 0 bases, the J end lost 7 bases, and 11 bases lay between the germline ends. CDR3 sequence (DNA): TGTGCCAGCAGCGTAGAAAAAAGGGGGGAGCAGTACTTC. Amino acid sequence: CASSVEKRGEQYF.